The clone carrying this TCR beta chain was seen a handful of times. These data are taken from a study of blood T cell repertoires in COVID-19. Study as a whole: Material from acute and convalescent COVID-19 was sourced from the United States, Italy and Spain. Sources were T cells, B-cell-depleted T cells, or PBMCs; the material itself was cDNA or gDNA.

Source study methods: The assay estimated nucleated cells by amplifying reference gene primers. Method: immunoSEQ multiplex PCR; TCRdb's copy keeps in-frame clones and lacks some. The V and J calls and clone size are taken from that table; D and trimming were inferred from the DNA. The table lists about 200,000 clones, roughly 84% of them singletons. V was pared by 0 bases and J by 4 bases, with 1 base of the junction left unmatched. This CDR3 has 15 residues. The V gene's germline CDR1 is MNHEY and CDR2 SVGAGI. The chain joins TRBV6-5 to TRBJ2-3, with 10 positions matching TRBD1. This TCR derives from a human donor in a cohort sampled during active COVID-19. The sample comprised peripheral blood. CDR3 DNA sequence: TGTGCCAGCAGTTACTCGACAGGGGGCGCAGATACGCAGTATTTT. This codes for CASSYSTGGADTQYF.